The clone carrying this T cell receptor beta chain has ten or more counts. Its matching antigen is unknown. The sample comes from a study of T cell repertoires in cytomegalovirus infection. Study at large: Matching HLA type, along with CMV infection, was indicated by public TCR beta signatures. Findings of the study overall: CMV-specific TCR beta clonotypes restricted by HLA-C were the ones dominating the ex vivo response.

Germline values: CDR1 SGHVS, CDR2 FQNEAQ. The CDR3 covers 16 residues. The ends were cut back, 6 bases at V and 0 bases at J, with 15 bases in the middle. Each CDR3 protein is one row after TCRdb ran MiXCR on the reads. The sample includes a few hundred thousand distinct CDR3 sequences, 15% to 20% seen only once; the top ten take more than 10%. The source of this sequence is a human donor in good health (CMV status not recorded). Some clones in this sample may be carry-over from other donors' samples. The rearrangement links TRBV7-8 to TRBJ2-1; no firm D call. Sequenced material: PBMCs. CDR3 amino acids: CASRAELRASYNEQFF. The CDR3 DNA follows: TGTGCCAGCAGAGCCGAACTACGGGCCTCCTACAATGAGCAGTTCTTC.